Given below is one T cell receptor (beta chain) in context. Its cognate antigen is unknown. Sorted CD4+ subsets: naive, central memory, regulatory, stem cell-like memory (CD45RO/CCR7/CD25/CD127/CD95/CD27 panel). The data were obtained in a study of beta chain features in type 1 diabetes. Study-level findings and limits: Diminished insertions and augmented deletions at VDJ junctions characterized type 1 diabetes patients. In every one of the four CD4+ subsets, TCRB CDR3s were moderately but significantly shorter in Type 1 diabetes patients.

The CDR3 length is 14 residues. Trimming cost V 6 bases and J 6 bases, with 15 bases left between them. Germline V gives CDR1 SNHLY, CDR2 FYNNEI. The entirety of the isolated RNA underwent reverse transcription, so expressed TCRB transcripts were sequenced. Libraries were prepared by immunoSEQ multiplex PCR; TCRdb keeps only in-frame clonotypes and omits some of them. This sample carries 300,000 to 350,000 clones, approximately 13% of them seen once, and the ten largest clones take nearly 0.015%. This TCR came from a young woman with type 1 diabetes. The chain carries TRBV2 and TRBJ1-5; perhaps TRBD1 as D (6 bases). Input material: naive CD4+ T cells from blood. The DNA for the CDR3 is TGTGCCAGCAGCCGGACAGCGAAAAGTCAGCCCCAGCATTTT. Protein: CASSRTAKSQPQHF.